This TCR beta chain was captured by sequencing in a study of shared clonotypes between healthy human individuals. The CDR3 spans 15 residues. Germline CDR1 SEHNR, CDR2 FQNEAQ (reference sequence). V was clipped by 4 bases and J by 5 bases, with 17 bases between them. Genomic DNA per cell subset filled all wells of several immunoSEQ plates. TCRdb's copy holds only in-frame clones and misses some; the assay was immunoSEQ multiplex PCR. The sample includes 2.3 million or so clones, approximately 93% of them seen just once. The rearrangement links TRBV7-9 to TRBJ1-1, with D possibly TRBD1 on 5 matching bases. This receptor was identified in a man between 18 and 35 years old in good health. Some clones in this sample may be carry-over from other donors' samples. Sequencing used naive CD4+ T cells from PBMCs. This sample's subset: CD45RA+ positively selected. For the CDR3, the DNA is TGTGCCAGCAGCTCCTCCGGGCAGGGTGGTACTGAAGCTTTCTTT. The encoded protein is CASSSSGQGGTEAFF.